These T cell receptor beta chains were read from a single sample in a study of breast tumors, draining lymph nodes, adjacent tissues. TCRdb re-called the multiplex PCR reads through MiXCR, storing one row per CDR3 protein. The repertoire has about 270,000 distinct CDR3 sequences, around 30% of them found once; the top ten carry 0.85% to 1.2%. The sequencing sample was made of axillary lymph node tissue. All receptors come from a female donor with breast cancer. Some clones in this sample may be carry-over from other donors' samples. Both conserved end residues are part of each CDR3. The D gene is left open where the match is weak. Not all rows give a size; the values are once, few, many and, for expanded clones, a class.

d_call,j_call,clone_size,v_call,cdr3_aa,cdr3_nt
-,TRBJ2-7,-,TRBV11-2,CANSLVVRYPEQYF,TGTGCCAACAGCTTAGTGGTTAGATACCCAGAGCAGTACTTC
-,TRBJ2-7,many,TRBV5-6,CASSLVTEQDDYEQYF,TGTGCCAGCAGCTTGGTTACGGAACAGGACGACTACGAGCAGTACTTC
-,TRBJ1-5,-,TRBV7-9,CASSMPPGQPQHF,TGTGCCAGCAGCATGCCACCCGGGCAGCCCCAGCATTTT
TRBD1,TRBJ1-5,many,TRBV6-1,CASSAQGAHQPQHF,TGTGCCAGCAGTGCCCAGGGGGCCCACCAGCCCCAGCATTTT
-,TRBJ2-1,many,TRBV6-5,CASRQGSGSYNEQFF,TGTGCCAGCAGGCAGGGTTCGGGCTCCTACAATGAGCAGTTCTTC
TRBD2,TRBJ2-5,-,TRBV10-3,CAISVKSGGAAQETQYF,TGTGCCATCAGTGTAAAGTCGGGGGGGGCCGCACAAGAGACCCAGTACTTC
TRBD1,TRBJ2-3,many,TRBV7-9,CASGGTGRTDTQYF,TGTGCCAGCGGCGGGACAGGGCGCACAGATACGCAGTATTTT
-,TRBJ2-2,-,TRBV7-7,CASSLDLQGELFF,TGTGCTAGCAGCTTAGACCTTCAGGGGGAGCTGTTTTTT
-,TRBJ2-3,many,TRBV10-3,CAISESISDTQYF,TGTGCCATCAGTGAGTCGATCTCAGATACGCAGTATTTT
TRBD2,TRBJ2-1,many,TRBV19,CASSPGTSGRVGLTYQFF,TGTGCCAGTAGTCCCGGGACTAGCGGGAGGGTTGGGCTAACGTACCAGTTCTTC